These 25 T cell receptor beta chains share one sample of origin, sequenced in a study of blood T cell repertoires in COVID-19. Method: immunoSEQ multiplex PCR; TCRdb's copy keeps in-frame clones and lacks some. This sample yields tens of thousands of clones, of which about four fifths are seen a single time; over 5.5% belongs to the top ten. Sequences were obtained from peripheral blood. These receptors were collected from a man between 65 and 80 years old with COVID-19, enrolled during active disease.

This clone appeared many times. This chain connects TRBV13 to TRBJ1-2; D unresolved. The CDR3 spans 16 residues. V shed 3 bases and J shed 5 bases, with 19 bases lying between them. Germline loops: CDR1 PRHDT, CDR2 FYEKMQ (reference sequence). CDR3 coding DNA: TGTGCCAGCAGCTTGACCAGCCTGTCAGGAATATATGGCTACACCTTC. This gives the protein CASSLTSLSGIYGYTF.

This CDR3 reads CASSGLGASTNEKLFF. The CDR3 bases are TGTGCCAGTAGTGGATTGGGGGCATCCACTAATGAAAAACTGTTTTTT. The chain is built from TRBV19 and TRBJ1-4; tentative D call: TRBD1 (6 bases). V dropped 5 bases and J dropped 2 bases, with 15 bases sitting between them. The CDR3 totals 16 residues. Germline assignment: CDR1 LNHDA and CDR2 SQIVND (reference sequence). Full variable domain (rest looked up from reference TRBV19 and TRBJ1-4): DGGITQSPKYLFRKEGQNVTLSCEQNLNHDAMYWYRQDPGQGLRLIYYSQIVNDFQKGDIAEGYSVSREKKESFPLTVTSAQKNPTAFYLCASSGLGASTNEKLFFGSGTQLSVL.

V gene TRBV6-4 combines with J gene TRBJ1-1, with a tentative D call TRBD1 (5 bases). V was cut by 2 bases and J by 9 bases, with 10 bases left in between. The CDR3 is 12 residues long. Germline V gene data show CDR1 as MRHNA and CDR2 as SNTAGT. In nucleotides, the CDR3 is TGTGCCAGCAGTGACAGGCAGGGAAAAGCTTTCTTT. It codes for CASSDRQGKAFF.

This clone came up a few times. This sequence joins TRBV7-8 and TRBJ2-7; unclear D gene. Trimming took 4 bases from V and 3 from J, leaving 10 bases between them. The CDR3 has 13 amino acids. CDR1 SGHVS and CDR2 FQNEAQ come from the germline V gene. The CDR3 here is CASSSRQYYEQYF. For the CDR3, the DNA is TGTGCCAGCAGCTCGAGACAATACTACGAGCAGTACTTC.

The chain has TRBV7-8 and TRBJ2-7; 9 nucleotides agree with TRBD1. V shed 1 base, J shed 4 bases, and the junction held 5 bases outside the gene matches. Germline V lookup: CDR1 SGHVS, CDR2 FQNEAQ. There are 15 residues in the CDR3. The CDR3 sequence: CASSLGLGQGYEQYF. Written as DNA, the CDR3 is TGTGCCAGCAGCTTAGGGCTGGGACAGGGTTACGAGCAGTACTTC. The full variable domain, with the rest looked up from reference TRBV7-8 and TRBJ2-7, is GAGVSQSPRYKVAKRGQDVALRCDPISGHVSLFWYQQALGQGPEFLTYFQNEAQLDKSGLPSDRFFAERPEGSVSTLKIQRTQQEDSAVYLCASSLGLGQGYEQYFGPGTRLTVT.

V gene TRBV20-1 combines with J gene TRBJ2-7, with 8 bases lining up with TRBD2. This CDR3 spans 13 amino acids. The ends lost 3 bases at V and 5 bases at J; junction bases unmatched: 6. Looked up from germline, CDR1 is DFQATT and CDR2 is SNEGSKA (reference sequence). For the CDR3, the DNA is TGCAGTGCTAGTTTATTAGCGGGACACGAGCAGTACTTC. It is translated as CSASLLAGHEQYF.

The chain recombines TRBV24-1 with TRBJ1-5; D is unclear. Trimming took 3 bases from V and 11 from J, leaving 10 bases between them. This CDR3 spans 12 amino acids. Germline V lookup: CDR1 KGHDR, CDR2 SFDVKD. The CDR3 nucleotides are TGTGCCACCAGTGATCGACAAGGAACCCAGCATTTT. It yields the protein CATSDRQGTQHF.

The chain carries TRBV4-1 and TRBJ1-6, with D possibly TRBD1 on 6 matching bases. V was cut by 0 bases and J by 2 bases, with 20 bases left in between. The germline V gene has CDR1 MGHRA and CDR2 YSYEKL. CDR3 size: 20 residues. The CDR3 region is CASSQEGDKVVGPYNSPLHF. The CDR3 coding sequence is TGCGCCAGCAGCCAAGAGGGGGACAAGGTCGTTGGACCCTATAATTCACCCCTCCACTTT.

The V call is TRBV19, the J call TRBJ2-1; TRBD2 might be the D (6 bases). Trimming cost V 1 base and J 5 bases, with 15 bases left between them. The germline gives CDR1 LNHDA, CDR2 SQIVND (reference sequence). There are 16 residues in the CDR3. The CDR3 region has the DNA TGTGCCAGTAGTATAGTGGGGGGAGTGTCTAACAATGAGCAGTTCTTC. Its translation is CASSIVGGVSNNEQFF. Full variable domain (rest looked up from reference TRBV19 and TRBJ2-1): DGGITQSPKYLFRKEGQNVTLSCEQNLNHDAMYWYRQDPGQGLRLIYYSQIVNDFQKGDIAEGYSVSREKKESFPLTVTSAQKNPTAFYLCASSIVGGVSNNEQFFGPGTRLTVL.

This clone was detected only a few times. This chain connects TRBV11-3 to TRBJ1-2, with 10 nucleotides matching TRBD1. The CDR3 has 15 residues. J was trimmed by 2 bases and V by 4 bases; bases with no gene match: 4. The germline V gene encodes CDR1 SGHNT and CDR2 YENEEA. The CDR3 here is CASSSGQGRNYGYTF. CDR3 DNA: TGTGCCAGCAGCTCGGGACAGGGGCGAAACTATGGCTACACCTTC.

This clone appeared a single time. V gene TRBV6-2 or TRBV6-3 combines with J gene TRBJ2-1; 7 bases fit TRBD2. There are 15 residues in the CDR3. Trimming removed 6 bases from V and 9 bases from J; junction bases left unmatched: 14. Per germline, CDR1 MNHEY and CDR2 SVGEGT. CDR3 DNA sequence: TGTGCCAGCAGCTCCGGACTAGTATGGGATGGTGAGCAGTTCTTC. This codes for CASSSGLVWDGEQFF.

The rearrangement links TRBV7-8 to TRBJ1-2; the match to TRBD1 covers 8 bases. CDR3 length equals 18 residues. The trim removed 5 bases at V and 3 bases at J, leaving 17 bases unmatched. Germline CDR1 is SGHVS and CDR2 is FQNEAQ. The CDR3 sequence: CASSILALLTGADYGYTF. CDR3 nucleotides: TGTGCCAGCAGCATACTGGCCCTATTGACAGGGGCAGACTATGGCTACACCTTC.

V usage is TRBV5-1 and J usage is TRBJ2-7, with 8 bases that match TRBD1. J was trimmed by 6 bases and V by 0 bases; bases with no gene match: 14. The CDR3 sequence is 17 residues long. The V gene's germline CDR1 is SGHRS and CDR2 YFSETQ. The DNA for the CDR3 is TGCGCCAGCAGCTTGGGCTTCCCAGGGGGCGGTCTCGTCGAGCAGTACTTC. It specifies CASSLGFPGGGLVEQYF. Using reference TRBV5-1 and TRBJ2-7 for the parts outside the CDR3, the full variable domain is KAGVTQTPRYLIKTRGQQVTLSCSPISGHRSVSWYQQTPGQGLQFLFEYFSETQRNKGNFPGRFSGRQFSNSRSEMNVSTLELGDSALYLCASSLGFPGGGLVEQYFGPGTRLTVT.

This clone was observed once. The CDR3 region has the DNA TGTGCCAGCAGTTACGAGGCTACCCAAGAGACCCAGTACTTC. Residues: CASSYEATQETQYF. The chain recombines TRBV6-5 with TRBJ2-5, with D hard to call. The CDR3 is 14 residues long. Germline CDR1 MNHEY, CDR2 SVGAGI. Trimming cost V 2 bases and J 1 base, with 8 bases left between them.

This clone was counted many times. The chain is built from TRBV30 and TRBJ1-6; D is ambiguous. The CDR3 is 13 amino acids. V was pared by 3 bases and J by 8 bases, with 11 bases between. The V gene's germline CDR1 is GTSNPN and CDR2 SVGIG (reference sequence). The CDR3 spells CAWSGVGDSPLHF. CDR3 in DNA: TGTGCCTGGAGCGGTGTCGGGGATTCACCCCTCCACTTT.

This clone was counted at least ten times. J is TRBJ1-5 and V is TRBV5-5; weak D call: TRBD1 (6 bases). Germline V gene sequence: CDR1 SGHKS, CDR2 YYEKEE (reference sequence). Trimming pared 5 bases from V and 2 bases from J, leaving 11 bases between. This CDR3 has 14 residues. CDR3 sequence (DNA): TGTGCCAGCAGTATGGACAGCGGCAATCAGCCCCAGCATTTT. Protein: CASSMDSGNQPQHF.

The chain carries TRBV5-1 and TRBJ1-2, with 10 bases that match TRBD1. Germline CDR1 SGHRS, CDR2 YFSETQ. The CDR3 is 15 amino acids. The trim removed 2 bases at V and 8 bases at J, leaving 9 bases unmatched. CDR3 region: CASSFTPGTGDGYTF. The CDR3 DNA is TGCGCCAGCAGCTTCACCCCCGGGACAGGGGACGGCTACACCTTC.

The chain couples TRBV21-1 to TRBJ2-5; the D call in the table, TRBD2, was not verified against the DNA. TRBV21-1 is a known pseudogene. The CDR3 covers 16 residues. CDR3 region: CASSPQVEGGKETQYF. CDR3 nucleotide sequence: TGTGCCAGCAGCCCTCAAGTAGAGGGAGGGAAAGAGACCCAGTACTTC.

The rearrangement uses TRBV4-2 and TRBJ2-1, with 7 bases identical to TRBD2. CDR3 length: 15 amino acids. Germline V gene sequence: CDR1 LGHNA, CDR2 YNFKEQ. J was trimmed by 5 bases and V by 5 bases; bases with no gene match: 9. The CDR3 here is CASSVSLAEDNEQFF. The DNA for the CDR3 is TGTGCCAGCAGCGTTAGTCTAGCGGAGGACAATGAGCAGTTCTTC.

This chain uses TRBV24-1 with TRBJ2-1; the match to TRBD2 covers 8 bases. The CDR3 is made up of 15 amino acids. The germline CDR1 and CDR2 sequences are KGHDR and SFDVKD. The V segment lost 1 base and the J segment 6 bases; nucleotides outside the gene matches: 4. The CDR3 coding sequence is TGTGCCACCAGTGATTTAGGGGCGGGGGGCAATGAGCAGTTCTTC. As protein: CATSDLGAGGNEQFF.

The V call is TRBV12-3 or TRBV12-4, the J call TRBJ1-5, with D hard to call. There are 13 residues in the CDR3. The germline V and J ends were trimmed by 4 bases and 1 base, with 5 bases remaining between them. Here the CDR3 reads CASSSLSNQPQHF. CDR3 DNA: TGTGCCAGCAGTTCCTTAAGCAATCAGCCCCAGCATTTT.

The CDR3 spells CASSAQQGASNQPQHF. The CDR3 region has the DNA TGTGCCAGCAGCGCACAACAGGGGGCTAGCAATCAGCCCCAGCATTTT. The rearrangement uses TRBV7-3 and TRBJ1-5; 9 positions agree with TRBD1. V lost 5 bases to trimming and J lost 0 bases; unmatched junction nucleotides: 5. This CDR3 is 16 amino acids long. Germline V lookup: CDR1 SGHTA, CDR2 FQGTGA.

The J gene is TRBJ2-5, the V gene TRBV6-5; 9 bases map to TRBD1. CDR3 size: 15 residues. With V trimmed by 6 bases and J by 5 bases, 10 bases remained unmatched. The germline gives CDR1 MNHEY, CDR2 SVGAGI. DNA for the CDR3: TGTGCCAGCAGGAGCGGAGGACAGGGGAGGGAGACCCAGTACTTC. Translating gives CASRSGGQGRETQYF.

This sequence joins TRBV4-1 and TRBJ1-1; 8 bases agree with TRBD1. Germline V gene data show CDR1 as MGHRA and CDR2 as YSYEKL. J gave up 4 bases and V 0 bases, and 10 bases lay outside the gene matches. The CDR3 is 17 amino acids. CDR3 in amino acids: CASSQDPLPDRGTEAFF. In DNA form, the CDR3 reads TGCGCCAGCAGCCAAGACCCCTTACCCGACAGGGGCACTGAAGCTTTCTTT.

The rearrangement uses TRBV5-1 and TRBJ1-4; 7 bases map to TRBD1. This CDR3 region has 16 residues. V shed 5 bases and J 4 bases; nucleotides not matched to a gene: 11. The germline V gene has CDR1 SGHRS and CDR2 YFSETQ. CDR3: CASSRQPGQINEKLFF. Here the CDR3 DNA reads TGCGCCAGCAGTCGGCAGCCGGGACAGATTAATGAAAAACTGTTTTTT.